This entry features one T cell receptor (beta chain) sequence. Antigen specificity is unknown. Other DNA sequences in this sample translate to the same CDR3. This sample stems from a study of shared clonotypes between healthy human individuals. The repertoire was sequenced with immunoSEQ multiplex PCR; TCRdb's copy has only in-frame clones and lacks some. Of 1.5 million to 1.9 million clones listed, about 98% are singletons. Findings and limits, study-wide: Estimated clonotype richness was generally higher in naive than memory subsets.

The CDR3 runs 14 residues. Germline V gene sequence: CDR1 KGHSH, CDR2 LQKENI. V lost 6 bases to trimming and J lost 0 bases, with 9 bases between them. What was sequenced was naive CD4+ T cells sorted from blood. Subset in this sample: CD45RA+ positively selected. The rearrangement links TRBV18 to TRBJ1-3, with D unresolved. This TCR came from a man between 25 and 39 years old in good health. The CDR3 protein is CASSQEISGNTIYF. The CDR3 DNA follows: TGTGCCAGCTCCCAGGAGATCTCTGGAAACACCATATATTTT.